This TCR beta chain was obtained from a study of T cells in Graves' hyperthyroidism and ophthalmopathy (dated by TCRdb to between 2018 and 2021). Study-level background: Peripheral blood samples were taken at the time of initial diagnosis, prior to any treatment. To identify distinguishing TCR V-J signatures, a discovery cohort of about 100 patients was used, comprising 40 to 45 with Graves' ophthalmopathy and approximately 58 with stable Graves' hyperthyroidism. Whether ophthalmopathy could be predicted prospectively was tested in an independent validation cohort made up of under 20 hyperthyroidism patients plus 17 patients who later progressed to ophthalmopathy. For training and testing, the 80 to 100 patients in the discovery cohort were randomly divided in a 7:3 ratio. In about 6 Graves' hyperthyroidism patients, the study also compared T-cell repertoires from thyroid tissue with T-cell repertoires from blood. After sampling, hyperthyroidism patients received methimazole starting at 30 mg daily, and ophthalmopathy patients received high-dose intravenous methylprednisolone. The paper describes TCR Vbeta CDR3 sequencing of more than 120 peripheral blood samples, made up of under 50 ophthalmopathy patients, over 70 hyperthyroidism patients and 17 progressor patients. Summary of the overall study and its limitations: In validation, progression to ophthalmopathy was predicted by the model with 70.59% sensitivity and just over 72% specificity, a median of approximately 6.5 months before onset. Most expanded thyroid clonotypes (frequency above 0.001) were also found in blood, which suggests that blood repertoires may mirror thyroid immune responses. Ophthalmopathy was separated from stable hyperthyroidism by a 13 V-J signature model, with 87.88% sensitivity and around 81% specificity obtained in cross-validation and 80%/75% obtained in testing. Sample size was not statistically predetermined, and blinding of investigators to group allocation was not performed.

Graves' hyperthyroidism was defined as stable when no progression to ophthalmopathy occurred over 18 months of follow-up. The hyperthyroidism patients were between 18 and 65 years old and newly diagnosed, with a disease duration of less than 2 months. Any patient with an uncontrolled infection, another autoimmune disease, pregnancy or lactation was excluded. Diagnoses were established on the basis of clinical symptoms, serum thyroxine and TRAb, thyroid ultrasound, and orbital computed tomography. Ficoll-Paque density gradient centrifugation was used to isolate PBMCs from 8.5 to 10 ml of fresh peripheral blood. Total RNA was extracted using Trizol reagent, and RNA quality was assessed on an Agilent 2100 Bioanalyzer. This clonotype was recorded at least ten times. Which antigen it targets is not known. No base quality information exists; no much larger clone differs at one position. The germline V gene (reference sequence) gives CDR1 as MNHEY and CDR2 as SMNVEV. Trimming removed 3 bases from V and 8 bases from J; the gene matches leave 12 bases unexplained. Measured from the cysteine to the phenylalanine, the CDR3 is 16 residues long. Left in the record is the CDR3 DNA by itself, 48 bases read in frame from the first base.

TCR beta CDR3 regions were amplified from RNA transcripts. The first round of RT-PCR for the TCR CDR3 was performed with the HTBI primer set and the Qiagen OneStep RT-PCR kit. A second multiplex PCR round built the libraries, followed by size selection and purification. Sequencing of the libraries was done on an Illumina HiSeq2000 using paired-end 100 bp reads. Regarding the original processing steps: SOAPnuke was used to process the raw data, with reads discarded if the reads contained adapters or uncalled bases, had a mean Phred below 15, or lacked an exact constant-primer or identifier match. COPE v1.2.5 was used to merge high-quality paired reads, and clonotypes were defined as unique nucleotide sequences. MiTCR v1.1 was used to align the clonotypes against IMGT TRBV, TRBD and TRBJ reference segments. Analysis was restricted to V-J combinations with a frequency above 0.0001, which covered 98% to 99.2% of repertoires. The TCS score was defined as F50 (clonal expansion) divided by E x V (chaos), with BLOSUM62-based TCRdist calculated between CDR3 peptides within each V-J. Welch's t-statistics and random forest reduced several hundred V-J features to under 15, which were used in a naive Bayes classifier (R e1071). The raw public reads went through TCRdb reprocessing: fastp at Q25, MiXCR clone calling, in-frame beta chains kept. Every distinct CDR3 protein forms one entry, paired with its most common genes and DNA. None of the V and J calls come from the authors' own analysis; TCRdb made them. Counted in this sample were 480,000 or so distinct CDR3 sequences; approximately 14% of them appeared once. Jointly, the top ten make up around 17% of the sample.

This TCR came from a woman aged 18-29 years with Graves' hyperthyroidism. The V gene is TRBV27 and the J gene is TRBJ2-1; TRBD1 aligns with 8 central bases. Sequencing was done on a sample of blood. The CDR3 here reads CASSFLEQGVRYEQFF. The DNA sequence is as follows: TGTGCCAGCAGTTTTCTCGAACAGGGGGTTCGTTATGAGCAGTTCTTC.